The present T cell receptor (beta chain) was sequenced within a study of metastatic and nonmetastatic thyroid tumors. Not a single patient had been given any form of treatment at any point before undergoing thyroid surgery. This clone has just a few counts. Trimming left V 4 bases short and J 3 bases short, with 10 bases between. Germline V gives CDR1 MNHEY, CDR2 SMNVEV (reference sequence). The CDR3 length is 13 residues. TCRdb re-called clones via MiXCR from the PCR reads. This sample has 15,000 to 20,000 clones; 30% to 40% occur once, and the top ten carry 10%. Sequencing was performed on tumor tissue. The rearrangement joins TRBV27 to TRBJ2-7, with D possibly matching TRBD2 (6 bases). The TCR comes from a male donor with papillary thyroid cancer or a benign thyroid nodule (not recorded which). Some clones in this sample may be carry-over from other donors' samples. The CDR3 bases are TGTGCCAGCAGTTATCAAGCGGGCTACGAGCAGTACTTC. This sequence encodes CASSYQAGYEQYF.